This is a list of T cell receptor beta chains from one sample in a study of blood T cells in healthy people across ages. TCRdb used MiXCR to reprocess the 5' RACE reads, holding one entry per CDR3 protein. The table lists some 900,000 distinct CDR3 sequences, about 44% of them singletons. The sequenced sample consisted of blood. The receptors stem from a man aged 30 to 45 in good health. Both conserved end residues are part of each CDR3. D genes are given only for firm matches. Clone size is shown for a subset of rows, as once, few, many or a class of expanded clone.

v_gene	abundance	d_gene	j_gene	CDR3aa	CDR3nt
TRBV29-1	many	-	TRBJ2-1	CSVEEIREMYSYNEQFF	TGCAGCGTTGAAGAGATCAGGGAGATGTACTCCTACAATGAGCAGTTCTTC
TRBV28	-	-	TRBJ2-7	CASRPTRIQNEQYF	TGTGCCAGCAGGCCTACTAGAATCCAGAACGAGCAGTACTTC
TRBV4-3	-	TRBD1	TRBJ2-1	CASSQDRAGGMSNEQFF	TGCGCCAGCAGCCAAGATCGGGCAGGGGGAATGAGCAATGAGCAGTTCTTC
TRBV6-1	-	TRBD2	TRBJ2-5	CASSEFRLAENNEQYF	TGTGCCAGCAGTGAATTTAGACTAGCGGAAAACAATGAGCAGTACTTC
TRBV2	many	TRBD1	TRBJ2-1	CASSVEGARYNEQFF	TGTGCCAGCAGTGTTGAGGGGGCGCGGTACAATGAGCAGTTCTTC
TRBV7-9	-	TRBD2	TRBJ2-3	CACSLVPSGVRAVTDTQYF	TGTGCCTGCAGCTTAGTGCCTAGCGGAGTCCGGGCTGTCACAGATACGCAGTATTTT
TRBV27	-	-	TRBJ1-2	CASNSASGTSYGYTF	TGTGCCAGCAACTCAGCGAGTGGGACGAGCTATGGTTACACCTTC
TRBV4-2	-	-	TRBJ1-5	CASSQANRDNQPQHF	TGTGCCAGCAGCCAAGCCAACAGGGACAATCAGCCCCAGCATTTT
TRBV12-3/TRBV12-4	-	-	TRBJ2-3	CASSLEIVTDTRYF	TGTGCCAGCAGTTTGGAGATAGTCACAGATACGCGGTATTTT
TRBV28	few	-	TRBJ2-3	CASKTGGVGEDTQYF	TGTGCCAGCAAAACCGGCGGGGTAGGGGAAGATACGCAGTATTTT
TRBV4-3	-	TRBD1	TRBJ2-1	CASSEPGQGARNEQFF	TGCGCCAGCAGCGAACCGGGACAGGGGGCAAGAAATGAGCAGTTCTTC
TRBV21-1	-	-	TRBJ2-2	CASSQMGYTGELFF	TGTGCCAGCAGCCAGATGGGGTACACCGGGGAGCTGTTTTTT
TRBV6-5	once	TRBD2	TRBJ2-1	CASSISGGAENEQFF	TGTGCCAGCAGCATAAGCGGGGGGGCGGAGAATGAGCAGTTCTTC
TRBV29-1	few	TRBD1	TRBJ2-7	CSGDDRGEQYF	TGCAGCGGTGACGACAGGGGCGAGCAGTACTTC
TRBV12-3/TRBV12-4	few	-	TRBJ1-1	CASSSLMRLTEAFF	TGTGCCAGCAGTTCCCTCATGAGACTCACTGAAGCTTTCTTT
TRBV9	once	-	TRBJ2-7	CANSVGASYEQYF	TGTGCCAACAGCGTAGGTGCCTCCTACGAGCAGTACTTC
TRBV5-6	few	-	TRBJ1-5	CASSTQGSGQPQHF	TGTGCCAGCAGTACACAGGGTTCGGGTCAGCCCCAGCATTTT
TRBV7-9	-	-	TRBJ2-6	CASSFGGITSGANVLTF	TGTGCCAGCAGCTTTGGGGGCATTACTTCTGGGGCCAACGTCCTGACTTTC
TRBV6-2/TRBV6-3	many	TRBD1	TRBJ2-5	CASRKTGNQETQYF	TGTGCCAGCAGAAAGACAGGGAACCAAGAGACCCAGTACTTC
TRBV6-5	few	-	TRBJ1-4	CASSYDGPTTNEKLFF	TGTGCCAGCAGTTACGACGGGCCAACAACTAATGAAAAACTGTTTTTT
TRBV20-1	many	-	TRBJ1-1	CSASPPNTEAFF	TGCAGTGCATCCCCCCCGAACACTGAAGCTTTCTTT
TRBV5-1	few	-	TRBJ2-7	CASSSGEFDEQYF	TGCGCCAGCAGCTCAGGAGAATTCGACGAGCAGTACTTC
TRBV7-9	few	-	TRBJ2-1	CASSPVIKNEQFF	TGTGCCAGCAGCCCTGTGATAAAAAATGAGCAGTTCTTC
TRBV29-1	-	-	TRBJ1-2	CSALPTGRSNGYTF	TGCAGCGCCCTACCAACAGGGCGTTCTAATGGCTACACCTTC
TRBV28	-	TRBD1	TRBJ1-5	CASLPGQGFQPQHF	TGTGCCAGCCTGCCGGGACAGGGTTTTCAGCCCCAGCATTTT
TRBV12-3/TRBV12-4	few	-	TRBJ1-2	CASSSEPSEGYTF	TGTGCCAGCAGTTCTGAACCCTCTGAGGGCTACACCTTC
TRBV20-1	few	-	TRBJ1-6	CSASRGQNSPLHF	TGCAGTGCTTCCCGCGGACAGAATTCACCCCTCCACTTT
TRBV9	-	-	TRBJ2-1	CACSVVEDNEQFF	TGTGCCTGCAGCGTAGTCGAGGACAATGAGCAGTTCTTC
TRBV4-1	-	TRBD2	TRBJ2-3	CASSQDRVLAEDTDTQYF	TGCGCCAGCAGCCAAGATCGCGTCCTAGCGGAGGACACAGATACGCAGTATTTT
TRBV12-3/TRBV12-4	-	-	TRBJ2-2	CASTLTQGWFTGELFF	TGTGCCAGCACCCTAACCCAGGGGTGGTTTACCGGGGAGCTGTTTTTT
TRBV14	few	-	TRBJ2-3	CASSPPAGANTQYF	TGTGCCAGCAGCCCACCCGCGGGGGCCAATACGCAGTATTTT
TRBV29-1	-	-	TRBJ2-7	CSGVRDSYEQYF	TGCAGCGGGGTGAGGGACTCCTACGAGCAGTACTTC
TRBV2	-	-	TRBJ2-1	CASSEATGGYYNEQFF	TGTGCCAGCAGTGAAGCGACGGGGGGCTACTACAATGAGCAGTTCTTC
TRBV4-3	-	-	TRBJ2-1	CASSQDKRIGSYNEQFF	TGCGCCAGCAGCCAAGATAAGAGAATAGGCTCCTACAATGAGCAGTTCTTC
TRBV7-2	many	-	TRBJ2-5	CAATVFETQYF	TGTGCCGCGACGGTTTTCGAGACCCAGTACTTC
TRBV6-1	few	-	TRBJ2-2	CASSDSPTGELFF	TGTGCCAGCAGTGACAGCCCCACCGGGGAGCTGTTTTTT
TRBV27	-	TRBD1	TRBJ2-6	CASSQSGTGSSGANVLTF	TGTGCCAGCAGTCAATCCGGGACAGGCTCCTCTGGGGCCAACGTCCTGACTTTC
TRBV4-3	-	TRBD2	TRBJ2-1	CASSQEPLASGGNEQFF	TGCGCCAGCAGCCAAGAACCCCTCGCTAGCGGGGGGAATGAGCAGTTCTTC
TRBV20-1	few	-	TRBJ2-5	CSARTPQEINEQYF	TGCAGTGCTAGAACCCCTCAGGAGATCAATGAGCAGTACTTC
TRBV7-9	-	TRBD1	TRBJ1-4	CASVGTASRGEKLFF	TGTGCCAGCGTCGGGACAGCGTCACGGGGTGAAAAACTGTTTTTT
TRBV28	-	TRBD2	TRBJ2-4	CASSLTPSGRGKNIQYF	TGTGCCAGCAGTTTAACCCCTAGCGGGAGAGGGAAAAACATTCAGTACTTC
TRBV20-1	-	TRBD1	TRBJ1-5	CSARDGGTGGQPQHF	TGCAGTGCTAGAGACGGGGGTACAGGGGGTCAGCCCCAGCATTTT
TRBV12-3/TRBV12-4	many	-	TRBJ2-3	CASSSTDTQYF	TGTGCCAGCAGTTCGACAGATACGCAGTATTTT
TRBV20-1	few	-	TRBJ1-1	CSARDGRLNTEAFF	TGCAGTGCTAGAGATGGTCGGTTGAACACTGAAGCTTTCTTT
TRBV7-9	few	TRBD1	TRBJ1-5	CASSGQENQPQHF	TGTGCCAGCAGCGGACAGGAGAACCAGCCCCAGCATTTT
TRBV12-3/TRBV12-4	few	-	TRBJ2-6	CASSLAVRHSGANVLTF	TGTGCCAGCAGTTTAGCGGTCAGGCACTCTGGGGCCAACGTCCTGACTTTC
TRBV6-1	-	-	TRBJ2-5	CASVIGYGLEETQYF	TGTGCCAGCGTGATTGGGTACGGGTTGGAAGAGACCCAGTACTTC
TRBV6-6	-	-	TRBJ2-5	CASSRTGFGETQYF	TGTGCCAGCAGTCGTACAGGGTTCGGAGAGACCCAGTACTTC
TRBV28	few	-	TRBJ1-1	CASSPDILNTEAFF	TGTGCCAGCAGTCCGGACATATTGAACACTGAAGCTTTCTTT
TRBV28	-	TRBD1	TRBJ2-7	CASRYPGQGSYEQYF	TGTGCCAGCAGATATCCGGGACAGGGCTCCTACGAGCAGTACTTC
TRBV20-1	-	-	TRBJ2-5	CSARARSSGRTQYF	TGCAGTGCTAGAGCTAGGTCCAGTGGTAGGACCCAGTACTTC
TRBV9	-	-	TRBJ2-5	CASSVVTVGGTQYF	TGTGCCAGCAGCGTAGTTACGGTGGGAGGGACCCAGTACTTC
TRBV5-1	-	TRBD1	TRBJ2-7	CASQPETGSYEQYF	TGCGCCAGCCAACCAGAGACAGGGAGCTACGAGCAGTACTTC
TRBV20-1	-	-	TRBJ2-7	CSARDSRVSTSEQYF	TGCAGTGCTAGAGATAGCCGGGTCTCGACCTCCGAGCAGTACTTC
TRBV7-6	-	TRBD2	TRBJ2-1	CASTLTSGGYNEQFF	TGTGCCAGCACTCTGACTAGCGGGGGATACAATGAGCAGTTCTTC
TRBV3-1	-	TRBD1	TRBJ1-2	CASSQTTGGAYGYTF	TGTGCCAGCAGCCAAACCACAGGGGGCGCCTATGGCTACACCTTC
TRBV7-2	few	TRBD2	TRBJ2-5	CASSFSRGGGETQYF	TGTGCCAGCAGCTTCTCACGGGGGGGTGGAGAGACCCAGTACTTC